This TCR beta chain was recovered during a study of identical twins. Points from the study as a whole: Monozygotic twins shared more out-of-frame TCR alpha than recombination models predicted. For cord blood, abundant beta clonotypes had fewer insertions, unlike memory repertoires, which showed none.

From the 5' RACE reads, TCRdb called clonotypes with MiXCR, one entry per CDR3 protein. The table records approximately 700,000 distinct CDR3 sequences, around a sixth of them present only once. This clonotype was picked up a small number of times. What it binds is not known. The CDR3 length is 12 residues. The V gene's germline CDR1 is WSHSY and CDR2 SAAADI. V dropped 2 bases and J dropped 6 bases, with 8 bases sitting between them. This sample was also put to use in a study of T cells expressing NK-cell markers. That paper states: The study drew TCR beta repertoires from sorted CD3+CD56+NKG2C+, CD3+CD56+NKG2C- and CD3+CD56-NKG2C+ T cells.

The sequencing sample was made of PBMCs. The rearrangement links TRBV10-2 to TRBJ2-7; D is perhaps TRBD1 (5 bases). This receptor was taken from a woman in her late teens or twenties in good health. CDR3 loop: CASSEAGSEQYF. The DNA of the CDR3 is TGCGCCAGCAGTGAGGCAGGGTCCGAGCAGTACTTC.